This entry lists 20 T cell receptor beta chains sequenced from one sample in a study of a mutant IDH1 vaccine in newly diagnosed glioma. Profiled with immunoSEQ multiplex PCR; TCRdb holds only in-frame clones, not every one. The sample has 43,000 or so clones, approximately 84% seen once. Described time point: week 23, last vaccination. Doses of 300 ug of mutant IDH1 20-mer peptide were given with topical imiquimod. Which antigens these TCRs recognize remains unknown. The specimen comprised PBMCs, sampled from a glioma patient whose treatment included an IDH1 peptide vaccine. These receptors came from a woman younger than 35 with glioma. Some clones in this sample may be carry-over from other donors' samples.

This chain connects TRBV27 to TRBJ2-1; no firm D call. This CDR3 spans 16 amino acids. V was cut by 6 bases and J by 1 base, with 16 bases left in between. The V gene's germline CDR1 is MNHEY and CDR2 SMNVEV (reference sequence). CDR3 protein: CASRVRGVGSYNEQFF. In DNA, the CDR3 is TGTGCCAGCAGGGTTCGCGGAGTTGGGTCCTACAATGAGCAGTTCTTC.

The chain employs TRBV12-5 and TRBJ2-3; 8 positions agree with TRBD1. J gave up 6 bases and V 3 bases, and 8 bases lay outside the gene matches. Germline CDR1 reads LGHNT; CDR2 reads FRNRAP. The CDR3 runs to 15 residues. CDR3 sequence reads: CASGLSPGGVDTQYF. CDR3 bases: TGTGCTAGTGGTTTAAGTCCAGGGGGCGTCGATACGCAGTATTTT.

The rearrangement links TRBV6-5 to TRBJ1-2; no firm D call. The CDR3 runs 13 residues. CDR1 is MNHEY, CDR2 SVGAGI, per germline. The V gene lost 0 bases and the J gene lost 2 bases, with 4 bases spanning the gap. The CDR3 spells CASSYSTNYGYTF. The CDR3, as DNA: TGTGCCAGCAGTTACTCAACGAACTATGGCTACACCTTC.

This chain links TRBV10-3 with TRBJ2-7, with 16 bases matching TRBD2. Germline loops: CDR1 ENHRY, CDR2 SYGVKD. The trim removed 8 bases at V and 0 bases at J, leaving 4 bases unmatched. The CDR3 runs to 16 residues. The CDR3 loop is CAIGTSGRAVSYEQYF. The CDR3 coding sequence is TGTGCCATCGGGACTAGCGGGAGGGCCGTCTCCTACGAGCAGTACTTC.

V gene TRBV12-5 combines with J gene TRBJ1-5; 7 bases map to TRBD1. V lost 1 base and J lost 5; bases outside the gene matches: 2. The CDR3 sequence is 14 residues long. Per germline, CDR1 LGHNT and CDR2 FRNRAP. This CDR3 reads CASGLGGGHQPQHF. In nucleotides, the CDR3 is TGTGCTAGTGGTTTGGGAGGGGGCCATCAGCCCCAGCATTTT.

The rearrangement uses TRBV7-9 and TRBJ1-4; weak D call: TRBD1 (5 bases). The CDR3 loop spans 15 amino acids. V dropped 5 bases and J dropped 5 bases, with 15 bases sitting between them. Looked up from germline, CDR1 is SEHNR and CDR2 is FQNEAQ (reference sequence). DNA of the CDR3: TGTGCCAGCAGCACGAGGGGCGGAGTCAATGAAAAACTGTTTTTT. This translates into CASSTRGGVNEKLFF.

The chain joins TRBV13 to TRBJ2-1; 11 bases map to TRBD2. Germline CDR1 and CDR2: PRHDT and FYEKMQ (reference sequence). Trimming removed 5 bases from V and 2 bases from J; junction bases left unmatched: 14. The CDR3 is 19 residues long. DNA of the CDR3: TGTGCCAGCAGCCAGCCTATAGCGGGAGGGCCGGTCGCCTACAATGAGCAGTTCTTC. Protein: CASSQPIAGGPVAYNEQFF.

This clone was seen a handful of times. Its ends do not fully match the called genes, so a read error is possible. The chain carries TRBV29-1 and TRBJ1-1; no reliable D call. Germline CDR1 reads SQVTM; CDR2 reads ANQGSEA. CDR3 size: 13 residues. The chain's CDR3 is CSAPQTMNTEAFF. In DNA form, the CDR3 reads TGCAGCGCCCCACAGACCATGAACACTGAAGCTTTTTTT.

The J gene is TRBJ1-1, the V gene TRBV11-3; D gene unclear. The CDR3 is 19 residues long. Deletions cut 4 bases from V and 6 bases from J, with 30 bases between. Germline V gene sequence: CDR1 SGHNT, CDR2 YENEEA. The CDR3 protein is CASSSTHPWVLKSGAEAFF. The CDR3 DNA follows: TGTGCCAGCAGCTCCACACACCCTTGGGTGCTGAAGAGTGGAGCTGAAGCTTTCTTT. The full variable domain, in which reference TRBV11-3 and TRBJ1-1 provide the parts outside the CDR3, is EAGVVQSPRYKIIEKKQPVAFWCNPISGHNTLYWYLQNLGQGPELLIRYENEEAVDDSQLPKDRFSAERLKGVDSTLKIQPAELGDSAVYLCASSSTHPWVLKSGAEAFFGQGTRLTVV.

The V gene is TRBV14, the J gene TRBJ2-3; D is uncertain. The CDR3 consists of 16 residues. Trimming took off 0 bases at V and 0 bases at J, with 10 bases between the two ends. CDR1 and CDR2 (germline): SGHDN, FVKESK. The CDR3 loop reads CASSQEPGLSTDTQYF. In DNA, the CDR3 is TGTGCCAGCAGCCAAGAACCCGGGTTAAGCACAGATACGCAGTATTTT.

This sequence joins TRBV4-1 and TRBJ2-5; 12 bases line up with TRBD2. The trim removed 4 bases at V and 1 base at J, leaving 10 bases unmatched. CDR3 length: 18 residues. Germline V gene lookup returns CDR1 MGHRA and CDR2 YSYEKL. For the CDR3, the DNA is TGCGCCAGCAGCCCCCCGGGGCTAGCGGGGGGGACCCAAGAGACCCAGTACTTC. Translation gives CASSPPGLAGGTQETQYF.

The DNA for the CDR3 is TGTGCCAGCAGTAACCCGGGACAGGGAAAATATGGCTACACCTTC. It is translated as CASSNPGQGKYGYTF. The chain recombines TRBV25-1 with TRBJ1-2, with 9 nucleotides matching TRBD1. V was pared by 5 bases and J by 5 bases, with 9 bases of the junction left unmatched. The V gene's germline CDR1 is MGHDK and CDR2 SYGVNS. The CDR3 contains 15 residues.

The chain uses TRBV2 and TRBJ2-1, with 9 bases identical to TRBD2. The V gene's germline CDR1 is SNHLY and CDR2 FYNNEI. J gave up 5 bases and V 6 bases, and 8 bases lay outside the gene matches. The CDR3 covers 15 residues. CDR3 nucleotides: TGTGCCAGCAGGGAAATAGCGGGAGTCCACAATGAGCAGTTCTTC. Translation: CASREIAGVHNEQFF.

The J gene is TRBJ1-2, the V gene TRBV10-2; a weak D match, TRBD1 (5 bases). The CDR3 totals 13 residues. CDR1 and CDR2 from the germline V gene are WSHSY and SAAADI. Trimming removed 6 bases at V and 6 bases at J, with 14 bases between. CDR3 coding DNA: TGCGCCAGCAGGGGCGGGCGGGGGAATGGCTACACCTTC. Its translation: CASRGGRGNGYTF.

The J gene is TRBJ2-5, the V gene TRBV5-4, with 11 bases that match TRBD1. In germline, CDR1 is SGHNT, CDR2 YYREEE (reference sequence). V trimming: 4 bases; J trimming: 3 bases; junction bases outside the gene matches: 5. The CDR3 length is 15 residues. CDR3 sequence (DNA): TGTGCCAGCAGCCGGGACAGGGGGACAAAAGAGACCCAGTACTTC. It is translated as CASSRDRGTKETQYF.

This clone showed up just a few times. The chain is built from TRBV14 and TRBJ1-1; D ambiguous. The CDR3 sequence is 12 residues long. Germline CDR1 and CDR2: SGHDN and FVKESK. Between the trimmed V and J ends, which lost 2 bases and 3 bases, there was a span of 4 bases. The CDR3 region is CASSQYYTEAFF. In DNA, the CDR3 is TGTGCCAGCAGCCAATATTACACTGAAGCTTTCTTT.

This clone was observed a handful of times. This chain uses TRBV28 with TRBJ2-2; 8 nucleotides match TRBD1. CDR1 is MDHEN and CDR2 is SYDVKM in the germline V gene. V trimming: 3 bases; J trimming: 2 bases; junction bases outside the gene matches: 5. CDR3 length: 16 residues. CDR3 DNA: TGTGCCAGCAGTTTGCCCCAGGGGGCAAACACCGGGGAGCTGTTTTTT. Its protein is CASSLPQGANTGELFF.

The chain uses TRBV27 and TRBJ2-1; TRBD2 agrees at 12 bases. The CDR3 covers 16 residues. The V and J ends lost 3 bases and 3 bases, in that order; junction bases with no gene match: 3. From germline, CDR1 is MNHEY and CDR2 SMNVEV (reference sequence). As DNA, the CDR3 is TGTGCCAGCAGTTTGGGGACTAGCGGGCACTACAATGAGCAGTTCTTC. It yields the protein CASSLGTSGHYNEQFF.

This sequence joins TRBV7-2 and TRBJ2-5; D could derive from TRBD1 or TRBD2 (6 bases each). The CDR3 has 15 amino acids. Germline lookup yields CDR1 SGHTA and CDR2 FQGNSA. V lost 0 bases, J lost 4 bases, and 12 bases lay in between. As DNA, the CDR3 is TGTGCCAGCAGCTTAGCCGGGGGCGCGAGAGAGACCCAGTACTTC. Amino acid sequence: CASSLAGGARETQYF.

The chain employs TRBV9 and TRBJ1-2; the D gene is possibly TRBD1 (6 bases). This CDR3 is 17 amino acids long. The V and J ends lost 0 bases and 2 bases respectively, with 17 bases between them. The V gene's germline CDR1 is SGDLS and CDR2 YYNGEE. CDR3: CASSVGPRGQGNYGYTF. CDR3 sequence (DNA): TGTGCCAGCAGCGTAGGTCCTAGGGGACAAGGGAACTATGGCTACACCTTC.